The next 20 T cell receptor beta chains were all read from a single sample in a study of neurological immune-mediated disorders. Time point: technical triplicate 1. TCRdb ran MiXCR on the 5' RACE reads and lists one entry per CDR3 protein. The profile shows about 38,000 distinct CDR3 sequences, 11% of them singletons. The sample taken for sequencing was PBMCs. The receptors stem from a man aged 55-75 years with HTLV-1-associated myelopathy (HAM/TSP).

This clonotype appeared many times. The chain employs TRBV9 and TRBJ2-2; D uncertain. The CDR3 spans 16 residues. Trimming removed 2 bases at V and 2 bases at J, with 13 bases between. Germline-derived CDR1 and CDR2 are SGDLS and YYNGEE. The CDR3 is CASSVGYTPNTGELFF. CDR3 in DNA: TGTGCCAGCAGCGTCGGGTACACCCCCAACACCGGGGAGCTGTTTTTT.

This clonotype was seen at least ten times. The CDR3 protein is CASSIPPRGAYEQFF. CDR3 nucleotides: TGTGCCAGTAGTATACCGCCCCGCGGAGCGTATGAGCAGTTCTTC. J is TRBJ2-1 and V is TRBV19; D not certain. Trimming cost V 2 bases and J 8 bases, with 16 bases left between them. Germline assignment: CDR1 LNHDA and CDR2 SQIVND (reference sequence). The length of the CDR3 is 15 residues.

The sample holds many counts of this clonotype. The rearrangement uses TRBV6-6 and TRBJ1-1, with D hard to call. The CDR3 is made up of 13 amino acids. The germline gives CDR1 MNHNY, CDR2 SVGAGI (reference sequence). V lost 7 bases and J 1 base, leaving 10 bases between the germline ends. Here the CDR3 reads CASTPYQNTEAFF. For the CDR3, the DNA is TGTGCCAGCACCCCCTATCAGAACACTGAAGCTTTCTTT.

This clonotype was seen repeatedly, ten times or more. The chain is built from TRBV4-1 and TRBJ1-4, with D unclear. This CDR3 comprises 16 residues. From germline, CDR1 is MGHRA and CDR2 YSYEKL. V was clipped by 4 bases and J by 0 bases, with 12 bases between them. The chain's CDR3 is CASSLQNLATNEKLFF. CDR3 DNA sequence: TGCGCCAGCAGCCTTCAGAATCTAGCAACTAATGAAAAACTGTTTTTT.

This clonotype was counted at least ten times. The chain couples TRBV29-1 to TRBJ2-4, with 9 bases that match TRBD1. V shed 2 bases, J shed 6 bases, and the junction held 5 bases outside the gene matches. Germline CDR1 and CDR2: SQVTM and ANQGSEA. The CDR3 loop spans 14 amino acids. In nucleotides, the CDR3 is TGCAGCGTTGAAAAGCGGGGACAGGGAAACATTCAGTACTTC. It is translated as CSVEKRGQGNIQYF. Based on the CDR3 plus reference TRBV29-1 and TRBJ2-4, the full variable domain is SAVISQKPSRDICQRGTSLTIQCQVDSQVTMMFWYRQQPGQSLTLIATANQGSEATYESGFVIDKFPISRPNLTFSTLTVSNMSPEDSSIYLCSVEKRGQGNIQYFGAGTRLSVL.

A word on this clonotype: The junction does not match germline at one end; this may be a read error. The chain has TRBV5-1 and TRBJ2-7; 8 nucleotides match TRBD1. Per germline, CDR1 SGHRS and CDR2 YFSETQ. This CDR3 has 15 residues. The CDR3 region has the DNA TGTGCCAGCAGCTTGCACCCCGGACAGGGTGGCGAGCAGTACTTC. Translated, it gives CASSLHPGQGGEQYF. Complete variable domain (other parts from reference TRBV5-1 and TRBJ2-7): KAGVTQTPRYLIKTRGQQVTLSCSPISGHRSVSWYQQTPGQGLQFLFEYFSETQRNKGNFPGRFSGRQFSNSRSEMNVSTLELGDSALYLCASSLHPGQGGEQYFGPGTRLTVT.

The table lists this clonotype with many counts. The chain is built from TRBV5-6 and TRBJ2-1; weak D call: TRBD2 (6 bases). The V end lost 1 base, the J end lost 4 bases, and 12 bases lay between the germline ends. The CDR3 runs 15 residues. The germline V gene has CDR1 SGHDT and CDR2 YYEEEE. For the CDR3, the DNA is TGTGCCAGCAGCTTGATGATAGCGGCATACAATGAGCAGTTCTTC. It is translated as CASSLMIAAYNEQFF. The full variable domain, in which reference TRBV5-6 and TRBJ2-1 provide the parts outside the CDR3, is DAGVTQSPTHLIKTRGQQVTLRCSPKSGHDTVSWYQQALGQGPQFIFQYYEEEERQRGNFPDRFSGHQFPNYSSELNVNALLLGDSALYLCASSLMIAAYNEQFFGPGTRLTVL.

This clonotype was counted ten times or more. The chain combines TRBV19 with TRBJ2-5, with 10 bases aligning to TRBD1. Germline CDR1 and CDR2: LNHDA and SQIVND (reference sequence). The CDR3 is made up of 16 amino acids. V lost 4 bases to trimming and J lost 5 bases; unmatched junction nucleotides: 10. CDR3 residues: CASSTRGTGASETQYF. In nucleotides, the CDR3 is TGTGCCAGTAGTACAAGAGGGACAGGGGCGTCTGAGACCCAGTACTTC.

This clonotype was counted many times. The chain recombines TRBV20-1 with TRBJ2-3; D is possibly TRBD1 (5 bases). CDR3 length: 15 amino acids. Germline values: CDR1 DFQATT, CDR2 SNEGSKA (reference sequence). V lost 4 bases to trimming and J lost 1 base, with 15 bases between them. This CDR3 reads CSAIWGGSGTDTQYF. CDR3 nucleotides: TGCAGTGCTATTTGGGGCGGTTCCGGCACAGATACGCAGTATTTT.

This clonotype was observed many times. The chain joins TRBV20-1 to TRBJ1-5; no reliable D call. V dropped 0 bases and J dropped 4 bases, with 7 bases sitting between them. Germline CDR1 and CDR2: DFQATT and SNEGSKA (reference sequence). The CDR3 runs 13 residues. The DNA for the CDR3 is TGCAGTGCTAGAGACGAGGGTAATCAGCCCCAGCATTTT. Translating it yields CSARDEGNQPQHF.

The chain links TRBV12-5 to TRBJ2-5; 7 nucleotides match TRBD2. The CDR3 is made up of 12 amino acids. CDR1 is LGHNT, CDR2 FRNRAP, per germline. After removal of 6 bases from V and 14 bases from J, the junction contained 12 bases not matched to a gene. The DNA for the CDR3 is TGTGCTAGTGGCCCCTCTGCGGGAGCCGTCTACTTC. This sequence encodes CASGPSAGAVYF.

This clonotype was detected ten times or more. This sequence joins TRBV6-4 and TRBJ2-3; 10 nucleotides align to TRBD2. Germline values: CDR1 MRHNA, CDR2 SNTAGT. J lost 3 bases, V lost 3 bases, and 3 bases had no gene match. The CDR3 contains 15 residues. The CDR3 protein is CASSESSGSTDTQYF. The DNA of the CDR3 is TGTGCCAGCAGTGAGTCTAGCGGGAGTACAGATACGCAGTATTTT.

This clonotype was recorded at least ten times. The rearrangement links TRBV29-1 to TRBJ2-1; 10 bases line up with TRBD2. Germline V gives CDR1 SQVTM, CDR2 ANQGSEA. CDR3 length: 12 residues. J gave up 6 bases and V 5 bases, and 1 base lay outside the gene matches. CDR3 residues: CSVKREGNEQFF. The CDR3, as DNA: TGCAGCGTTAAGCGGGAGGGCAATGAGCAGTTCTTC.

This clonotype was seen many times. V usage is TRBV11-2 and J usage is TRBJ2-3; TRBD2 matches at 11 bases. V shed 4 bases and J 0 bases; nucleotides not matched to a gene: 9. Per the germline V gene, CDR1 is SGHAT and CDR2 is FQNNGV. The CDR3 totals 18 residues. CDR3 in amino acids: CASSSRLAGKTSTDTQYF. The CDR3 DNA reads as TGTGCCAGCAGCTCCAGACTAGCGGGGAAAACTAGCACAGATACGCAGTATTTT.

This clonotype was counted many times. The chain combines TRBV7-3 with TRBJ2-2, with D perhaps matching TRBD2 (6 bases). Germline V gene lookup returns CDR1 SGHTA and CDR2 FQGTGA. Trimming cost V 3 bases and J 2 bases, with 7 bases left between them. This CDR3 region has 14 residues. The CDR3 DNA reads as TGTGCCAGCAGCTTGGACTATAACACCGGGGAGCTGTTTTTT. This sequence encodes CASSLDYNTGELFF.

This clonotype has a count of ten or more. V gene TRBV20-1 combines with J gene TRBJ1-4; no firm D call. V was cut by 3 bases and J by 6 bases, with 11 bases left in between. Germline V gives CDR1 DFQATT, CDR2 SNEGSKA (reference sequence). The CDR3 covers 13 residues. The CDR3 coding sequence is TGCAGTGCTAGTAATGGGTTGGATGAAAAACTGTTTTTT. It is translated as CSASNGLDEKLFF.

This clonotype was seen many times. This sequence joins TRBV7-9 and TRBJ2-2; maybe TRBD2 (6 bases). Germline V gene data show CDR1 as SEHNR and CDR2 as FQNEAQ (reference sequence). The CDR3 runs 16 residues. Trimming shortened V by 4 bases and J by 6 bases, and 18 bases separated the two germline ends. CDR3 nucleotide sequence: TGTGCCAGCAGCTCCCCCGCGGGGTTCTCGGCCGGGGAGCTGTTTTTT. Encoded protein: CASSSPAGFSAGELFF.

This clonotype was detected a few times. The rearrangement uses TRBV5-1 and TRBJ2-5; TRBD2 might be the D (6 bases). Germline V gives CDR1 SGHRS, CDR2 YFSETQ. This CDR3 spans 15 amino acids. V lost 0 bases to trimming and J lost 5 bases, with 14 bases between them. Here the CDR3 reads CASSLEGGSVETQYF. The CDR3 DNA sequence: TGCGCCAGCAGCTTGGAGGGAGGCAGCGTCGAGACCCAGTACTTC.

In its sample, this clonotype was seen many times. The chain uses TRBV10-3 and TRBJ1-4, with a tentative D call TRBD1 (5 bases). Germline CDR1 is ENHRY and CDR2 is SYGVKD. The CDR3 loop spans 12 amino acids. V gave up 10 bases and J gave up 8 bases, with 14 bases separating them. The CDR3 loop reads CATRGEREKLFF. In DNA, the CDR3 is TGTGCCACCCGGGGGGAGAGGGAAAAACTGTTTTTT.

CDR3 bases: TGTGCCAGCAGTTTGGGTTCAAACTATGGCTACACCTTC. This encodes CASSLGSNYGYTF. The gene calls are TRBV12-3 or TRBV12-4 and TRBJ1-2; unclear D gene. V lost 3 bases and J lost 2, with 7 bases in between. This CDR3 is 13 amino acids long.